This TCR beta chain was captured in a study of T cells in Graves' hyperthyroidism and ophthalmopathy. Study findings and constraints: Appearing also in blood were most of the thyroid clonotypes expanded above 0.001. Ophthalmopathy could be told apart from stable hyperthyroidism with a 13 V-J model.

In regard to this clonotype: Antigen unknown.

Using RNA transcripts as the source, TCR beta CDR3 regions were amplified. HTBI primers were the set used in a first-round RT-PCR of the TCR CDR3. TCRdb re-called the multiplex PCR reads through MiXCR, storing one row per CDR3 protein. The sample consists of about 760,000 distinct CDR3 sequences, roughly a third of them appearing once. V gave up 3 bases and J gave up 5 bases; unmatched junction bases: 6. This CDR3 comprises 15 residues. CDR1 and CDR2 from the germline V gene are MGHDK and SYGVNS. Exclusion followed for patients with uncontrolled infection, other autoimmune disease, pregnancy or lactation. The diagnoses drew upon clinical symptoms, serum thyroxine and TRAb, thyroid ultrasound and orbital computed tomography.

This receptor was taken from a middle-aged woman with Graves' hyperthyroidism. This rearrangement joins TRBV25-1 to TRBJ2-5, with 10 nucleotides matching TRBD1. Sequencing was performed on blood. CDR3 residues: CASSDQTGGRETQYF. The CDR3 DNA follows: TGTGCCAGCAGTGACCAGACAGGGGGCAGGGAGACCCAGTACTTC. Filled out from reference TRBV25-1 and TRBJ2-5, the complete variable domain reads EADIYQTPRYLVIGTGKKITLECSQTMGHDKMYWYQQDPGMELHLIHYSYGVNSTEKGDLSSESTVSRIRTEHFPLTLESARPSHTSQYLCASSDQTGGRETQYFGPGTRLLVL.